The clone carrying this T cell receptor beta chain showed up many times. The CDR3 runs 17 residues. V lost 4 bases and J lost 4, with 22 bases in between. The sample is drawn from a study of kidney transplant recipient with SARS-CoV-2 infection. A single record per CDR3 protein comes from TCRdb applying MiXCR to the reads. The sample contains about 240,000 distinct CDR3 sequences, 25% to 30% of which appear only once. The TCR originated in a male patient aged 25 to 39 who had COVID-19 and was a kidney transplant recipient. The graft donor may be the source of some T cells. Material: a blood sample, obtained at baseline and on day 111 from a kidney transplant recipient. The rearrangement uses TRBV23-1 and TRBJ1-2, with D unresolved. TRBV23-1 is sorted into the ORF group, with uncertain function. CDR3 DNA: TGCGCCAGCAGTCTAACCCCGCTACGCAGAAAGACCTATGGCTACACCTTC. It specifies CASSLTPLRRKTYGYTF.